This T cell receptor (beta chain) was sequenced in a study of OX40 agonist ivuxolimab in advanced cancers. In terms of the full investigation: Ivuxolimab, which targeted the costimulatory receptor OX40 (CD134), was an agonistic, fully human IgG2 monoclonal antibody. In the dose-escalation cohort, 75% to 90% of patients were male, and the mean age was 60 years with a range of roughly 23 to 79. Prior anti-PD-1, anti-PD-L1 or anti-CTLA-4 therapy was permitted, and checkpoint inhibitors had been received by about 36% of dose-escalation patients. The monotherapy dose-escalation portion (N of about 50 patients) of the phase I ivuxolimab trial is reported in the paper. The point of sequencing TCRbeta in the periphery was to test whether ivuxolimab changed TCR sequence diversity and drove clonal T-cell expansion. Of the 52 patients in dose escalation, 19 had hepatocellular carcinoma, approximately 15 had melanoma, 9 had renal cell carcinoma and 9 had head and neck cancer. Intravenous ivuxolimab was administered to patients every 2 weeks at six dose levels: 0.01, 0.1, 0.3, 1.5, 3 and 10 mg/kg. Three dose-escalation patients achieved partial responses, one with hepatocellular carcinoma and two with cutaneous melanoma. Overall study outcomes, separate from this receptor: After ivuxolimab, expanded clones were on average more numerous among CD8+ T cells than among CD4+ T cells. Low levels of normalized T-cell clonal expansion were also seen in some patients who did not respond. Which antigens the clonally expanded peripheral T cells were specific for was not determined. Clonal expansion of both CD4+ and CD8+ blood T cells was observed from baseline to week 6 at doses 0.1 to 3.0 mg/kg. In partial responders in the 0.1-3.0 mg/kg groups, normalized peripheral clonal expansion was found to be among the lowest, especially among CD8+ T cells.

The germline V gene specifies SGHTA as CDR1 and FQGNSA as CDR2. Counted from cysteine to phenylalanine, this CDR3 has 14 amino acids. The entry retains the CDR3 DNA only, 42 bases that are in frame from base 1. A distance of 6 bases separates the germline ends of V and J, which lose 1 base and 2 bases respectively. Patients with autoimmune disease history or receiving systemic immunosuppression were excluded from the trial. Peripheral blood for TCR sequencing was collected from all dose cohorts at baseline, on cycle 4 day 1, and on cycle 7 day 1. Samples came from an open-label, multicenter, first-in-human phase I dose-escalation trial of ivuxolimab. Adults with locally advanced or metastatic melanoma, renal cell, hepatocellular, or head and neck squamous cell carcinoma were enrolled in the trial. Before TCR sequencing, CD4+ T cells and CD8+ T cells were sorted from peripheral blood as separate populations.

For sequencing of the TCRbeta CDR3 region, genomic DNA was extracted from the sorted cells. The immunoSEQ Assay was used to sequence the TCRbeta CDR3 regions. This is the immuneACCESS table as TCRdb keeps it, with only in-frame sequences that have V and J called. A part of the clones is gone; compared with another copy, unresolved V genes explain less than half, and the rest is unexplained. In all, the sample holds about 67,000 clones, and roughly 88% of those were seen once. The ten largest make up roughly 2.6% of the sample. Comment on this clone: What antigen it recognizes has not been identified. No much larger clone is present one base from it, and per-base qualities are unavailable.

The TCR originated in an adult with an advanced solid tumor such as melanoma, head and neck, liver or kidney cancer. The material sequenced was CD4+ or CD8+ T cells sorted from blood, taken in a trial of the OX40 agonist ivuxolimab. The sequence is built from TRBV7-2 and TRBJ2-1; the D segment cannot be called with confidence. The nucleotide sequence is TGTGCCAGCAGCTTAGGTGATACCTACAATGAGCAGTTCTTC. Its amino acids are CASSLGDTYNEQFF.